A single sample gave rise to the 29 T cell receptor beta chains below, sequenced in a study of T cell repertoires in cytomegalovirus infection (dated by TCRdb to between 2018 and 2021). TCRdb shows the sequencer as Illumina HiSeq 1500. TCRdb's own reprocessing of the public reads used fastp at Q25 and MiXCR and kept productive beta chains. Records with the same CDR3 protein are collapsed into one entry carrying the most frequent genes and DNA. The sample table records tens of thousands of distinct CDR3 sequences; 4% of these occur just once. Clones ranked in the top ten supply less than 25% of the sample. Sequences were obtained from PBMCs. These receptors came from a human donor in good health (CMV status not recorded). Some clones in this sample may be carry-over from other donors' samples.

This clonotype was detected ten times or more. The chain employs TRBV6-5 and TRBJ2-5; 9 bases are a match to TRBD1. The V gene's germline CDR1 is MNHEY and CDR2 SVGAGI. Losses at the gene ends were 7 bases for V and 7 bases for J; bases not matched to a gene: 16. The CDR3 runs 16 residues. The CDR3 is CASIRSPGQGTSTQYF. The CDR3 DNA reads as TGTGCCAGCATCCGAAGCCCGGGACAGGGCACGTCGACCCAGTACTTC.

This clonotype was counted at least ten times. The V and J genes are TRBV7-2 and TRBJ2-1; 11 positions match TRBD1. The CDR3 is 17 residues long. Trimming at V came to 1 base and at J to 5 bases, leaving 7 bases not matched to a gene. The V gene's germline CDR1 is SGHTA and CDR2 FQGNSA. The CDR3 DNA reads TGTGCCAGCAGCTTAGTCTCCGGGACAGGGGGTCACAATGAGCAGTTCTTC. Its translation: CASSLVSGTGGHNEQFF.

This clonotype was picked up many times. This chain uses TRBV12-3 or TRBV12-4 with TRBJ2-5, with TRBD1 as a possible D gene (5 bases). The CDR3 consists of 13 residues. Trimming left V 6 bases short and J 5 bases short, with 13 bases between. CDR3 DNA: TGTGCCAGCAGAGGGGTGTATCGGGAGACCCAGTACTTC. Protein product: CASRGVYRETQYF.

This clonotype was seen a handful of times. CDR3 region: CASSSTSYNEQFF. The CDR3 nucleotides are TGTGCCAGCAGCTCGACTAGCTACAATGAGCAGTTCTTC. The rearrangement joins TRBV7-3 to TRBJ2-1; a weak D match, TRBD2 (6 bases). Per germline, CDR1 SGHTA and CDR2 FQGTGA. V lost 4 bases, J lost 3 bases, and 7 bases lay in between. This CDR3 comprises 13 residues.

The sample holds many counts of this clonotype. V gene TRBV4-2 combines with J gene TRBJ1-5; D possibly corresponds to TRBD1 (6 bases). This CDR3 spans 16 amino acids. Trimming took off 3 bases at V and 2 bases at J, with 14 bases between the two ends. Germline assignment: CDR1 LGHNA and CDR2 YNFKEQ. The CDR3 loop is CASSQGGGGGNQPQHF. The CDR3, as DNA: TGTGCCAGCAGCCAGGGAGGGGGAGGGGGCAATCAGCCCCAGCATTTT.

This clonotype occurred many times. The chain couples TRBV15 to TRBJ2-7, with D perhaps matching TRBD2 (6 bases). There are 15 residues in the CDR3. The germline V gene has CDR1 LNHNV and CDR2 YYDKDF (reference sequence). V was cut by 0 bases and J by 0 bases, with 9 bases left in between. CDR3 in amino acids: CATSRDGGNSYEQYF. The CDR3 coding sequence is TGTGCCACCAGCAGAGATGGAGGGAACTCCTACGAGCAGTACTTC.

This clonotype was counted ten times or more. This rearrangement joins TRBV12-3 or TRBV12-4 to TRBJ2-1; 10 bases are a match to TRBD2. The CDR3 is made up of 14 amino acids. The J segment lost 6 bases and the V segment lost 6 bases, leaving 5 bases of the junction unmatched. The CDR3 loop reads CASSPTSGANEQFF. CDR3 in DNA: TGTGCCAGCAGCCCAACTAGCGGGGCCAATGAGCAGTTCTTC.

Many counts were recorded for this clonotype. This rearrangement joins TRBV11-2 to TRBJ2-2; TRBD2 might be the D (6 bases). Germline-derived CDR1 and CDR2 are SGHAT and FQNNGV. V was pared by 3 bases and J by 7 bases, with 15 bases between. The CDR3 contains 15 residues. For the CDR3, the DNA is TGTGCCAGCAGCTTCTCGCTGGGAGGCGTCGGGGAGCTGTTTTTT. Translating gives CASSFSLGGVGELFF. The full variable domain, in which reference TRBV11-2 and TRBJ2-2 provide the parts outside the CDR3, is EAGVAQSPRYKIIEKRQSVAFWCNPISGHATLYWYQQILGQGPKLLIQFQNNGVVDDSQLPKDRFSAERLKGVDSTLKIQPAKLEDSAVYLCASSFSLGGVGELFFGEGSRLTVL.

Many counts were recorded for this clonotype. The rearrangement joins TRBV7-8 to TRBJ2-7; no definite D call. CDR1 SGHVS and CDR2 FQNEAQ come from the germline V gene. Between the trimmed V and J ends, which lost 3 bases and 0 bases, there was a span of 15 bases. This CDR3 has 16 residues. This CDR3 reads CASSFNGLGSSYEQYF. CDR3 coding DNA: TGTGCCAGCAGCTTCAATGGGCTCGGAAGCTCCTACGAGCAGTACTTC.

In this sample, this clonotype turned up many times. The chain combines TRBV7-2 with TRBJ2-7, with D tentatively TRBD1 (5 bases). Germline V gives CDR1 SGHTA, CDR2 FQGNSA. V lost 2 bases and J 1 base, leaving 9 bases between the germline ends. The CDR3 consists of 14 residues. The CDR3 nucleotides are TGTGCCAGCAGCTTAACAGGCGCTTCCTACGAGCAGTACTTC. Translation: CASSLTGASYEQYF.

This clonotype appeared many times. The rearrangement uses TRBV11-3 and TRBJ1-6, with D possibly being TRBD1 (5 bases). The CDR3 is made up of 15 amino acids. The ends were cut back, 4 bases at V and 4 bases at J, with 11 bases in the middle. CDR1 and CDR2 from the germline V gene are SGHNT and YENEEA. The CDR3 spells CASSSRWGYNSPLHF. For the CDR3, the DNA is TGTGCCAGCAGCTCTCGATGGGGGTATAATTCACCCCTCCACTTT.

This clonotype has ten or more counts. The chain employs TRBV25-1 and TRBJ1-2; 7 nucleotides align to TRBD1. Looked up from germline, CDR1 is MGHDK and CDR2 is SYGVNS. This CDR3 region has 14 residues. The junction had 1 base not matched to a gene; V was cut back by 1 base and J by 2 bases. The CDR3 reads CASSESGQNYGYTF. The CDR3 bases are TGTGCCAGCAGTGAATCGGGACAGAACTATGGCTACACCTTC.

This clonotype has at least ten counts. V gene TRBV4-3 combines with J gene TRBJ2-6; D may be TRBD1 (6 bases). The CDR3 extends over 15 amino acids. The germline V gene has CDR1 LGHNA and CDR2 YSLEER. The V end lost 4 bases, the J end lost 2 bases, and 9 bases lay between the germline ends. CDR3 in DNA: TGCGCCAGCAGCCTAGGGGGTACTGGGGCCAACGTCCTGACTTTC. Translating gives CASSLGGTGANVLTF.

The sample holds many counts of this clonotype. J is TRBJ2-1 and V is TRBV7-2; 7 bases match TRBD2. Germline CDR1 reads SGHTA; CDR2 reads FQGNSA. The CDR3 covers 16 residues. Losses at the gene ends were 4 bases for V and 1 base for J; bases not matched to a gene: 7. CDR3: CASSSGGTGSYNEQFF. The DNA for the CDR3 is TGTGCCAGCAGCTCCGGGGGGACCGGTTCCTACAATGAGCAGTTCTTC.

This clonotype was recorded many times. The chain employs TRBV28 and TRBJ1-5; D unresolved. The germline gives CDR1 MDHEN, CDR2 SYDVKM. The CDR3 loop spans 12 amino acids. Trimming left V 2 bases short and J 6 bases short, with 5 bases between. CDR3 residues: CASSLRSQPQHF. In nucleotides, the CDR3 is TGTGCCAGCAGTTTAAGGAGTCAGCCCCAGCATTTT.

This clonotype was seen at least ten times. V usage is TRBV12-3 or TRBV12-4 and J usage is TRBJ2-7; D might be TRBD1 (5 bases). The CDR3 loop spans 18 amino acids. Deletions cut 5 bases from V and 2 bases from J, with 25 bases between. This CDR3 reads CASSRPNTQGGLTYEQYF. The CDR3 coding sequence is TGTGCCAGCAGTCGACCTAATACTCAGGGCGGTTTAACCTACGAGCAGTACTTC.

This clonotype was found many times. The chain couples TRBV28 to TRBJ2-5, with a tentative D call TRBD1 (6 bases). From germline, CDR1 is MDHEN and CDR2 SYDVKM. The CDR3 spans 14 residues. The V end was cut by 7 bases, the J end by 4 bases, with 16 bases between. The CDR3 DNA follows: TGTGCCAGCACCCAGGGGTCCTCGGCAGAGACCCAGTACTTC. This codes for CASTQGSSAETQYF.

This clonotype was counted many times. V usage is TRBV2 and J usage is TRBJ1-5; D remains unclear. The CDR3 loop spans 15 amino acids. The germline gives CDR1 SNHLY, CDR2 FYNNEI. Trimming took off 2 bases at V and 0 bases at J, with 8 bases between the two ends. For the CDR3, the DNA is TGTGCCAGCAGTGAAACCGCGTATAGCAATCAGCCCCAGCATTTT. Protein sequence: CASSETAYSNQPQHF.

This clonotype was observed a few times. J is TRBJ2-1 and V is TRBV28; D is possibly TRBD1 (6 bases). Trimming pared 2 bases from V and 6 bases from J, leaving 8 bases between. Per the germline V gene, CDR1 is MDHEN and CDR2 is SYDVKM. This CDR3 spans 13 amino acids. The CDR3 region is CASSLGTLNEQFF. The CDR3 DNA sequence: TGTGCCAGCAGTTTAGGGACACTCAATGAGCAGTTCTTC. The full variable domain, completed using reference TRBV28 and TRBJ2-1, is DVKVTQSSRYLVKRTGEKVFLECVQDMDHENMFWYRQDPGLGLRLIYFSYDVKMKEKGDIPEGYSVSREKKERFSLILESASTNQTSMYLCASSLGTLNEQFFGPGTRLTVL.

Many counts were recorded for this clonotype. The rearrangement links TRBV7-6 to TRBJ1-2; 7 nucleotides align to TRBD1. The CDR3 extends over 14 amino acids. The germline V gene encodes CDR1 SGHVS and CDR2 FNYEAQ. J gave up 13 bases and V 0 bases, and 11 bases lay outside the gene matches. The DNA for the CDR3 is TGTGCCAGCAGCTTAGCCCCACGGACAGGCCCTCTCACCTTC. It specifies CASSLAPRTGPLTF.

This clonotype was recorded at least ten times. J is TRBJ2-2 and V is TRBV7-2, with D perhaps matching TRBD2 (5 bases). The CDR3 spans 13 residues. Germline CDR1 SGHTA, CDR2 FQGNSA. The V end lost 5 bases, the J end lost 7 bases, and 11 bases lay between the germline ends. The CDR3 here is CASSPRRGGELFF. CDR3 nucleotide sequence: TGTGCCAGCAGCCCTAGACGGGGCGGGGAGCTGTTTTTT.

This clonotype was picked up many times. The chain combines TRBV7-3 with TRBJ1-1, with no clear D. The ends were cut back, 4 bases at V and 2 bases at J, with 8 bases in the middle. CDR1 is SGHTA, CDR2 FQGTGA, per germline. The length of the CDR3 is 13 residues. CDR3 residues: CASSSQVNTEAFF. The CDR3 DNA reads TGTGCCAGCAGCTCGCAGGTTAACACTGAAGCTTTCTTT.

In its sample, this clonotype was seen many times. The chain links TRBV6-1 to TRBJ1-2, with a weak D call TRBD1 (6 bases). In germline, CDR1 is MNHNS, CDR2 SASEGT. The CDR3 consists of 14 residues. The V end lost 6 bases, the J end lost 2 bases, and 13 bases lay between the germline ends. The DNA of the CDR3 is TGTGCCAGCAGGGGTACAGGGATGAACTATGGCTACACCTTC. Translating it yields CASRGTGMNYGYTF.

The sample holds many counts of this clonotype. The chain is built from TRBV29-1 and TRBJ2-1, with 12 bases fitting TRBD2. Germline values: CDR1 SQVTM, CDR2 ANQGSEA. The length of the CDR3 is 14 residues. The trim removed 4 bases at V and 5 bases at J, leaving 3 bases unmatched. CDR3 sequence: CSVVLAGGDNEQFF. CDR3 DNA sequence: TGCAGCGTTGTGCTAGCGGGAGGGGACAATGAGCAGTTCTTC.

This clonotype occurred many times. The V and J genes are TRBV5-5 and TRBJ2-5; 9 positions agree with TRBD2. This CDR3 has 14 residues. CDR1 SGHKS and CDR2 YYEKEE come from the germline V gene (reference sequence). The V gene end was trimmed by 4 bases and the J gene end by 4 bases; junction bases not matched to a gene: 5. DNA of the CDR3: TGTGCCAGCAGCCAGCTAGCGGGATCAGAGACCCAGTACTTC. Translating it yields CASSQLAGSETQYF.

There are many counts of this clonotype. The gene calls are TRBV6-2 or TRBV6-3 and TRBJ2-1; no definite D call. CDR1 and CDR2 from the germline V gene are MNHEY and SVGEGT. V was clipped by 8 bases and J by 0 bases, with 8 bases between them. The CDR3 length is 13 residues. CDR3 nucleotide sequence: TGTGCCAGCCAAATGAGCTCCTACAATGAGCAGTTCTTC. Encoded protein: CASQMSSYNEQFF.

This clonotype appeared many times. V usage is TRBV7-3 and J usage is TRBJ2-2, with no clear D. V dropped 1 base and J dropped 2 bases, with 17 bases sitting between them. Germline CDR1 reads SGHTA; CDR2 reads FQGTGA. CDR3 size: 18 residues. The CDR3 protein is CASSLMGKTPLNTGELFF. CDR3 nucleotides: TGTGCCAGCAGCTTAATGGGGAAAACCCCTCTAAACACCGGGGAGCTGTTTTTT. Based on the CDR3 plus reference TRBV7-3 and TRBJ2-2, the full variable domain is GAGVSQTPSNKVTEKGKYVELRCDPISGHTALYWYRQSLGQGPEFLIYFQGTGAADDSGLPNDRFFAVRPEGSVSTLKIQRTERGDSAVYLCASSLMGKTPLNTGELFFGEGSRLTVL.

This clonotype was recorded at least ten times. CDR3 sequence (DNA): TGTGCCAGCAGCTATGGACTAGCGGGCCCCACAGATACGCAGTATTTT. It encodes CASSYGLAGPTDTQYF. The genes are TRBV7-8 and TRBJ2-3; 11 bases fit TRBD2. J lost 2 bases, V lost 4 bases, and 5 bases had no gene match. Germline lookup yields CDR1 SGHVS and CDR2 FQNEAQ. The CDR3 is 16 residues long.

This clonotype was detected ten times or more. The V and J genes are TRBV7-2 and TRBJ2-3, with D perhaps matching TRBD2 (5 bases). This CDR3 region has 14 residues. V was clipped by 2 bases and J by 2 bases, with 8 bases between them. In germline, CDR1 is SGHTA, CDR2 FQGNSA. The chain's CDR3 is CASSLNGLTDTQYF. CDR3 DNA: TGTGCCAGCAGCTTAAACGGACTCACAGATACGCAGTATTTT.